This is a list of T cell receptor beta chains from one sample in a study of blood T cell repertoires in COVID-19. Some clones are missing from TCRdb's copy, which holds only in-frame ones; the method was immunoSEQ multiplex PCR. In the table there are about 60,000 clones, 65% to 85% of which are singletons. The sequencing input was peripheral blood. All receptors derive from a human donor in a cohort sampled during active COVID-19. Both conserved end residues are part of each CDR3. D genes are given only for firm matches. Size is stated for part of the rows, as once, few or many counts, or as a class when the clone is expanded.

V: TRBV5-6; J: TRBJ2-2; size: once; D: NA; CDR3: CASSLYTGLVAGELFF; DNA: TGTGCCAGCAGCTTGTATACAGGGTTGGTAGCCGGGGAGCTGTTTTTT
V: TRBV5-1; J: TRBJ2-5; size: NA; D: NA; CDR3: CASSSQGQETQYF; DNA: TGCGCCAGCAGCTCCCAGGGTCAAGAGACCCAGTACTTC
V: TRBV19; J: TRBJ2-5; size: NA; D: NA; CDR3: CASSIWQSGSETQYF; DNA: TGTGCCAGTAGTATTTGGCAGTCTGGTTCGGAGACCCAGTACTTC
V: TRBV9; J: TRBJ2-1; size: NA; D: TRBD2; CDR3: CASSVELAAYNEQFF; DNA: TGTGCCAGCAGCGTAGAGCTAGCGGCCTACAATGAGCAGTTCTTC
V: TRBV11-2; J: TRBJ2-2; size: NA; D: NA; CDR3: CASSPTARFTGELFF; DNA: TGTGCCAGCAGCCCAACTGCTAGGTTCACCGGGGAGCTGTTTTTT
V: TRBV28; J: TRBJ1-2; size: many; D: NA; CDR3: CASSFQGSGYTF; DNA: TGTGCCAGCAGTTTTCAGGGCTCTGGCTACACCTTC
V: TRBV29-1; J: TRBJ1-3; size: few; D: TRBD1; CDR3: CSVQTGTVNTIYF; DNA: TGCAGCGTTCAGACCGGGACAGTAAACACCATATATTTT
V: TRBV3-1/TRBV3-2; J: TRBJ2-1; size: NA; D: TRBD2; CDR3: CASSQDIGGRYGNEQFF; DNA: TGTGCCAGCAGCCAAGATATCGGGGGGAGGTACGGGAATGAGCAGTTCTTC
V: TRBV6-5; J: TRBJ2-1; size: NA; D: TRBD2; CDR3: CASRSSGRANEQFF; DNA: TGTGCCAGCAGGTCTAGCGGGAGGGCCAATGAGCAGTTCTTC
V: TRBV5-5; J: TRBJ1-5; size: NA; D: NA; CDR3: CASSSLYTNQPQHF; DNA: TGTGCCAGCAGCTCCCTTTATACTAATCAGCCCCAGCATTTT
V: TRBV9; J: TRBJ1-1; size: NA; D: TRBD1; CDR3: CASSATDWTGTEAFF; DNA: TGTGCCAGCAGCGCTACGGACTGGACAGGCACTGAAGCTTTCTTT
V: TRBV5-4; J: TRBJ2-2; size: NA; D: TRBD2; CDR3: CASSFGLAGDAGELFF; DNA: TGTGCCAGCAGCTTCGGACTAGCGGGAGACGCCGGGGAGCTGTTTTTT
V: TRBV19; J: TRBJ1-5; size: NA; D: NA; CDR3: CASSVAGGNQPQHF; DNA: TGTGCCAGTAGCGTAGCGGGGGGCAATCAGCCCCAGCATTTT
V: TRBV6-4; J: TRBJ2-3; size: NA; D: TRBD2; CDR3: CASSPGGASDTQYF; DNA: TGTGCCAGCAGTCCCGGGGGGGCTTCAGATACGCAGTATTTT
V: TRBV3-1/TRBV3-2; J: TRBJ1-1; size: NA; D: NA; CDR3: CASSLMGGTEAFF; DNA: TGTGCCAGCAGCCTCATGGGGGGGACTGAAGCTTTCTTT
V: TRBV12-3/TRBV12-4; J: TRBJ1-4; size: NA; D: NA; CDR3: CASSYRQAEKLFF; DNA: TGTGCCAGCAGTTACCGACAGGCGGAAAAACTGTTTTTT
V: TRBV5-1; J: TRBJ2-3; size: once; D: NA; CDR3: CASSFQEDTQYF; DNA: TGCGCCAGCAGCTTTCAGGAAGATACGCAGTATTTT
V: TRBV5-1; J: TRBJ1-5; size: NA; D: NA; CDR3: CASSLAGGDQPQHF; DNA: TGCGCCAGCAGCTTGGCGGGGGGGGATCAGCCCCAGCATTTT
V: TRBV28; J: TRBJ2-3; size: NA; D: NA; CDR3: CASSSWTGSSTDTQYF; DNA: TGTGCCAGCAGTTCTTGGACGGGGTCTAGCACAGATACGCAGTATTTT
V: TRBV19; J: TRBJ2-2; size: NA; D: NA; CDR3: CASARRSTGELFF; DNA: TGTGCCAGTGCCCGGAGATCAACCGGGGAGCTGTTTTTT